Listed here are 32 T cell receptor beta chains from one sample, sequenced in a study of cytomegalovirus exposure and HLA in healthy donors. It was with 60 Vbeta and 13 Jbeta primers that the PCR ran. Profiled with immunoSEQ multiplex PCR; TCRdb holds only in-frame clones, not every one. This sample has around 230,000 clones, with roughly 82% found just once. Sequencing input: PBMCs. These receptors came from a man aged 35-49 years in good health and CMV-seropositive.

The gene calls are TRBV2 and TRBJ1-1; maybe TRBD1 (6 bases). This CDR3 region has 15 residues. Germline-derived CDR1 and CDR2 are SNHLY and FYNNEI. Deletions cut 7 bases from V and 0 bases from J, with 15 bases between. The CDR3, as DNA: TGTGCCAGCACCTACTTACAGGGCATGAACACTGAAGCTTTCTTT. Translating it yields CASTYLQGMNTEAFF.

The V call is TRBV5-8, the J call TRBJ2-5, with D perhaps TRBD2 (5 bases). V lost 0 bases and J lost 2, with 8 bases in between. The germline V gene has CDR1 SGHTS and CDR2 YDEGEE. This CDR3 spans 14 amino acids. For the CDR3, the DNA is TGTGCCAGCAGCTTGGCTGGGAGTCAAGAGACCCAGTACTTC. It codes for CASSLAGSQETQYF.

The chain is built from TRBV6-5 and TRBJ2-5; 9 nucleotides agree with TRBD2. The trim removed 6 bases at V and 5 bases at J, leaving 10 bases unmatched. Germline V gene lookup returns CDR1 MNHEY and CDR2 SVGAGI. The CDR3 extends over 15 amino acids. CDR3 nucleotide sequence: TGTGCCAGCAGCCCCACGGCGGGAGGGGGGGAGACCCAGTACTTC. It codes for CASSPTAGGGETQYF.

The J gene is TRBJ2-3, the V gene TRBV7-6; the match to TRBD2 covers 7 bases. Looked up from germline, CDR1 is SGHVS and CDR2 is FNYEAQ. Unmatched junction bases numbered 17, after V lost 5 bases and J lost 3 bases. There are 18 residues in the CDR3. In DNA, the CDR3 is TGTGCCAGCAGCGCCCGGGGGGTAGGCGAATGGACAACAGATACGCAGTATTTT. It yields the protein CASSARGVGEWTTDTQYF.

In this sample, this clone turned up once. The chain recombines TRBV5-6 with TRBJ2-2, with 13 bases aligning to TRBD2. The CDR3 is made up of 16 amino acids. CDR1 and CDR2 from the germline V gene are SGHDT and YYEEEE. With 4 bases clipped from V and 7 bases from J, the junction kept 7 bases outside the gene matches. Here the CDR3 reads CASSPRTSGRLGELFF. The CDR3 bases are TGTGCCAGCAGCCCTCGGACTAGCGGGAGACTCGGGGAGCTGTTTTTT.

This clone was detected only a few times. The junction and the germline gene differ at one end; a read error may be behind it. The genes are TRBV7-9 and TRBJ1-2; 12 bases line up with TRBD1. CDR3 size: 16 residues. In germline, CDR1 is SEHNR, CDR2 FQNEAQ (reference sequence). CDR3 protein: CASSLAGTGGDLGYTF. The CDR3 nucleotides read TGTGCCAGCAGCCTAGCCGGGACAGGGGGCGATTTAGGCTACACCTTC.

In nucleotides, the CDR3 is TGTGCCAGCAGTACAATAGCCAAAAACATTCAGTACTTC. Translating gives CASSTIAKNIQYF. The V call is TRBV11-2, the J call TRBJ2-4; no definite D call. CDR3 length: 13 amino acids. Germline V gives CDR1 SGHAT, CDR2 FQNNGV. V dropped 6 bases and J dropped 0 bases, with 6 bases sitting between them. The full variable domain, rest sourced from reference TRBV11-2 and TRBJ2-4, is EAGVAQSPRYKIIEKRQSVAFWCNPISGHATLYWYQQILGQGPKLLIQFQNNGVVDDSQLPKDRFSAERLKGVDSTLKIQPAKLEDSAVYLCASSTIAKNIQYFGAGTRLSVL.

The gene calls are TRBV13 and TRBJ2-1; TRBD2 is a possible D gene (5 bases). V was pared by 1 base and J by 8 bases, with 12 bases between. The germline V gene encodes CDR1 PRHDT and CDR2 FYEKMQ (reference sequence). The CDR3 totals 14 residues. The DNA for the CDR3 is TGTGCCAGCAGCTTAGTAGGGCCCGGGGATGAGCAGTTCTTC. Translating it yields CASSLVGPGDEQFF.

The chain links TRBV29-1 to TRBJ2-7; D may be TRBD1 (6 bases). The CDR3 sequence is 15 residues long. With 5 bases removed from V and 0 bases from J, the gap between germline ends came to 17 bases. CDR1 and CDR2 from the germline V gene are SQVTM and ANQGSEA. CDR3 sequence: CSVYNKRDNSYEQYF. The CDR3 nucleotides read TGCAGCGTTTATAACAAGAGGGACAACTCCTACGAGCAGTACTTC.

This chain uses TRBV27 with TRBJ1-1, with D unresolved. Trimming cost V 9 bases and J 1 base, with 9 bases left between them. CDR3 length: 12 residues. Germline CDR1 reads MNHEY; CDR2 reads SMNVEV (reference sequence). CDR3 sequence: CASIQKNTEAFF. DNA for the CDR3: TGTGCCAGTATCCAGAAGAACACTGAAGCTTTCTTT.

The chain uses TRBV5-4 and TRBJ2-7; 10 nucleotides match TRBD2. The CDR3 length is 12 residues. The J segment lost 5 bases and the V segment lost 7 bases, leaving 3 bases of the junction unmatched. Germline V gives CDR1 SGHNT, CDR2 YYREEE (reference sequence). The CDR3 DNA is TGTGCCAGCTCGGGACTAGCGAACGAGCAGTACTTC. It codes for CASSGLANEQYF.

As regards this clone: The junction does not match germline at one end; this may be a read error. Other nucleotide sequences in the sample specify the same CDR3. The J gene is TRBJ2-2, the V gene TRBV5-1; D possibly corresponds to TRBD2 (5 bases). Germline V gene data show CDR1 as SGHRS and CDR2 as YFSETQ. The CDR3 has 16 residues. The CDR3 nucleotides are TGCGCCAGCAGCCTGGGAAGTCGAAGTCGGGCCGGGGAGCTGTTTTTC. This translates into CASSLGSRSRAGELFF.

A few counts support this clone. The chain carries TRBV6-1 and TRBJ2-7; possible D gene TRBD2, 6 bases. The CDR3 runs 14 residues. Germline-derived CDR1 and CDR2 are MNHNS and SASEGT. Trimming left V 2 bases short and J 4 bases short, with 12 bases between. CDR3 coding DNA: TGTGCCAGCAGTGAACGGCCGGGGACTTACGAGCAGTACGTC. Translation gives CASSERPGTYEQYV.

The V call is TRBV5-4, the J call TRBJ2-7; TRBD1 agrees at 7 bases. The CDR3 runs to 13 residues. CDR1 SGHNT and CDR2 YYREEE come from the germline V gene (reference sequence). Losses at the gene ends were 0 bases for V and 7 bases for J; bases not matched to a gene: 4. CDR3 coding DNA: TGTGCCAGCAGCTTGGGAGACAGGGAGGAGCAGTACTTC. Translation: CASSLGDREEQYF.

The chain carries TRBV6-1 and TRBJ1-1; D gene uncertain. The CDR3 length is 13 residues. The germline V gene encodes CDR1 MNHNS and CDR2 SASEGT. With 3 bases removed from V and 7 bases from J, the gap between germline ends came to 12 bases. Here the CDR3 reads CASSDRTPGEAFF. CDR3 nucleotides: TGTGCCAGCAGTGATAGAACCCCGGGTGAAGCTTTCTTT.

J is TRBJ2-3 and V is TRBV7-8; a weak D match, TRBD1 (6 bases). Germline loops: CDR1 SGHVS, CDR2 FQNEAQ. The CDR3 spans 16 residues. Trimming left V 5 bases short and J 0 bases short, with 15 bases between. The CDR3 protein is CASSPQGHPSTDTQYF. In DNA form, the CDR3 reads TGTGCCAGCAGCCCGCAGGGACACCCAAGCACAGATACGCAGTATTTT.

The rearrangement links TRBV27 to TRBJ2-3; perhaps TRBD1 as D (6 bases). Trimming took 5 bases from V and 3 from J, leaving 12 bases between them. The germline V gene has CDR1 MNHEY and CDR2 SMNVEV (reference sequence). The CDR3 has 14 residues. The CDR3 DNA reads TGTGCCAGCAGTCCGTGGGGGCGGACAGATACGCAGTATTTT. It translates to CASSPWGRTDTQYF.

The chain uses TRBV4-1 and TRBJ2-3; 7 bases are a match to TRBD1. V trimming: 2 bases; J trimming: 2 bases; junction bases outside the gene matches: 4. This CDR3 has 15 residues. Germline CDR1 MGHRA, CDR2 YSYEKL. CDR3 in DNA: TGCGCCAGCAGCCAAAAGGACAGGAACACAGATACGCAGTATTTT. This translates into CASSQKDRNTDTQYF.

The chain has TRBV9 and TRBJ2-7; D is unresolved. Deletions cut 2 bases from V and 1 base from J, with 10 bases between. The CDR3 contains 14 residues. Looked up from germline, CDR1 is SGDLS and CDR2 is YYNGEE. As DNA, the CDR3 is TGTGCCAGCAGCGTCGGAGCGCCGTCCTACGAGCAGTACTTC. Protein: CASSVGAPSYEQYF.

This clone has just a few counts. The V and J genes are TRBV10-3 and TRBJ1-1, with D possibly TRBD1 on 5 matching bases. CDR1 and CDR2 (germline): ENHRY, SYGVKD. The CDR3 contains 15 residues. The V end lost 2 bases, the J end lost 1 base, and 11 bases lay between the germline ends. The CDR3 spells CAISETPTGNTEAFF. The CDR3, as DNA: TGTGCCATCAGTGAGACCCCTACAGGGAACACTGAAGCTTTCTTT.

This chain joins TRBV27 and TRBJ2-7, with 8 bases fitting TRBD2. V was pared by 5 bases and J by 2 bases, with 5 bases of the junction left unmatched. This CDR3 spans 14 amino acids. Germline V CDR1 and CDR2: MNHEY, SMNVEV (reference sequence). The DNA for the CDR3 is TGTGCCAGCAGTCTCTCGGGACTAGCCTACGAGCAGTACTTC. It encodes CASSLSGLAYEQYF.

This chain links TRBV11-3 with TRBJ2-5; D is possibly TRBD2 (5 bases). The CDR3 has 14 residues. Germline lookup yields CDR1 SGHNT and CDR2 YENEEA. Deletions cut 1 base from V and 6 bases from J, with 12 bases between. CDR3 sequence reads: CASSLVASRQTQYF. DNA for the CDR3: TGTGCCAGCAGCTTAGTGGCTAGCAGGCAGACCCAGTACTTC.

This rearrangement joins TRBV30 to TRBJ2-1; 11 bases fit TRBD2. Germline CDR1 and CDR2: GTSNPN and SVGIG (reference sequence). The V and J ends lost 0 bases and 6 bases, in that order; junction bases with no gene match: 7. The CDR3 loop spans 16 amino acids. The CDR3 DNA is TGTGCCTGGAGTGTAGGGTGGCTAGCGGGAGGCAATGAGCAGTTCTTC. Translation gives CAWSVGWLAGGNEQFF. The full variable domain, completed using reference TRBV30 and TRBJ2-1, is SQTIHQWPATLVQPVGSPLSLECTVEGTSNPNLYWYRQAAGRGLQLLFYSVGIGQISSEVPQNLSASRPQDRQFILSSKKLLLSDSGFYLCAWSVGWLAGGNEQFFGPGTRLTVL.

The sample holds a few counts of this clone. The chain recombines TRBV7-7 with TRBJ2-2; 7 bases align to TRBD2. This CDR3 contains 13 residues. CDR1 and CDR2 from the germline V gene are SSHAT and FNYEAQ (reference sequence). Here the CDR3 DNA reads TGTGCTACCGCGGGAGCAGACACCGGGGAGCTGTTTTTT. Protein: CATAGADTGELFF.

The rearrangement joins TRBV5-4 to TRBJ1-2, with D possibly TRBD1 on 6 matching bases. The ends were cut back, 2 bases at V and 0 bases at J, with 14 bases in the middle. Germline CDR1 and CDR2: SGHNT and YYREEE (reference sequence). The length of the CDR3 is 16 residues. The CDR3 bases are TGTGCCAGCAGCTTATTTCGGACAGAAGCTAACTATGGCTACACCTTC. Translation: CASSLFRTEANYGYTF.

This chain connects TRBV9 to TRBJ1-4; D not resolved. Trimming cost V 3 bases and J 0 bases, with 6 bases left between them. CDR3 length: 14 amino acids. Germline CDR1 and CDR2: SGDLS and YYNGEE. CDR3 bases: TGTGCCAGCAGCGGGACTGCAACTAATGAAAAACTGTTTTTT. Encoded protein: CASSGTATNEKLFF.

This rearrangement joins TRBV7-6 to TRBJ2-1, with 10 positions matching TRBD2. The CDR3 has 15 amino acids. J was trimmed by 6 bases and V by 5 bases; bases with no gene match: 7. CDR1 is SGHVS, CDR2 FNYEAQ, per germline. The CDR3 sequence is CASSAVAGGRNEQFF. In DNA form, the CDR3 reads TGTGCCAGCAGCGCCGTAGCGGGAGGCCGCAATGAGCAGTTCTTC.

V gene TRBV19 combines with J gene TRBJ2-1; 7 nucleotides match TRBD1. Looked up from germline, CDR1 is LNHDA and CDR2 is SQIVND (reference sequence). The junction had 2 bases not matched to a gene; V was cut back by 8 bases and J by 1 base. The CDR3 consists of 13 residues. This chain's CDR3 is CASRDRSYNEQFF. The CDR3 DNA reads as TGTGCCAGTCGGGACAGATCCTACAATGAGCAGTTCTTC.

The chain combines TRBV14 with TRBJ1-1, with D maybe TRBD1 (5 bases). Germline V CDR1 and CDR2: SGHDN, FVKESK. V was shortened by 2 bases and J by 5 bases, with 9 bases between the two germline ends. This CDR3 has 13 residues. This CDR3 reads CASSQYPGTEAFF. CDR3 nucleotide sequence: TGTGCCAGCAGCCAATATCCAGGGACTGAAGCTTTCTTT.

The chain carries TRBV7-2 and TRBJ1-4, with D possibly matching TRBD1 (5 bases). The CDR3 spans 14 residues. CDR1 is SGHTA and CDR2 is FQGNSA in the germline V gene. Between the trimmed V and J ends, which lost 5 bases and 3 bases, there was a span of 10 bases. In DNA, the CDR3 is TGTGCCAGCAGCCCCAGGGTCCCTAATGAAAAACTGTTTTTT. Translated, it gives CASSPRVPNEKLFF.

The rearrangement links TRBV29-1 to TRBJ1-1; TRBD1 is a possible D gene (6 bases). The CDR3 contains 17 residues. V gave up 5 bases and J gave up 4 bases, with 26 bases separating them. Germline CDR1 reads SQVTM; CDR2 reads ANQGSEA. The CDR3, as DNA: TGCAGCGTTTTCTCCGGACAGTCGAGATCCATTGGCACTGAAGCTTTCTTT. Protein sequence: CSVFSGQSRSIGTEAFF. The full variable domain, with the rest looked up from reference TRBV29-1 and TRBJ1-1, is SAVISQKPSRDICQRGTSLTIQCQVDSQVTMMFWYRQQPGQSLTLIATANQGSEATYESGFVIDKFPISRPNLTFSTLTVSNMSPEDSSIYLCSVFSGQSRSIGTEAFFGQGTRLTVV.

The J gene is TRBJ2-1, the V gene TRBV29-1; 12 bases are shared with TRBD2. The germline V gene encodes CDR1 SQVTM and CDR2 ANQGSEA. V was pared by 6 bases and J by 2 bases, with 5 bases of the junction left unmatched. The CDR3 contains 15 residues. Here the CDR3 reads CSVTSGSLPYNEQFF. In DNA, the CDR3 is TGCAGCGTGACTAGCGGGAGCCTACCCTACAATGAGCAGTTCTTC.